Presented here are 2 T cell receptor beta chains from one specimen sequenced in a study of T cell clones after liver transplantation (dated by TCRdb to the late 2010s). Library preparation used the immunoSEQ multiplex PCR assay. Held by TCRdb, this immuneACCESS table contains in-frame sequences only and omits some clones. Under half of the omission traces to an unresolved V gene where checked; the cause of the rest is unknown. This sample has fewer than 70,000 clones in its table, and 60% to 80% of those were observed once. Jointly, the top ten make up 15% of the sample. The time point label on this specimen signifies: pre-transplant. The sample in question was CD4+ T cells from blood, obtained before liver transplant. These TCRs come from a human donor who received a liver transplant.

CDR3 loop: CASSPQDRVDQPQHF. CDR3 DNA sequence: TGTGCCAGCAGTCCTCAGGACAGGGTTGATCAGCCCCAGCATTTT. The chain uses TRBV28 and TRBJ1-5; 8 nucleotides align to TRBD1. Germline V gene data show CDR1 as MDHEN and CDR2 as SYDVKM. This CDR3 comprises 15 residues. V was pared by 5 bases and J by 5 bases, with 8 bases of the junction left unmatched.

Only a few counts were recorded for this clone. The chain combines TRBV7-3 with TRBJ2-5; a weak D match, TRBD1 (6 bases). V lost 5 bases to trimming and J lost 0 bases, with 7 bases between them. Germline CDR1 is SGHTA and CDR2 is FQGTGA. CDR3 length: 13 amino acids. The CDR3 region is CASSGDNQETQYF. CDR3 nucleotides: TGTGCCAGCAGCGGGGACAACCAAGAGACCCAGTACTTC.